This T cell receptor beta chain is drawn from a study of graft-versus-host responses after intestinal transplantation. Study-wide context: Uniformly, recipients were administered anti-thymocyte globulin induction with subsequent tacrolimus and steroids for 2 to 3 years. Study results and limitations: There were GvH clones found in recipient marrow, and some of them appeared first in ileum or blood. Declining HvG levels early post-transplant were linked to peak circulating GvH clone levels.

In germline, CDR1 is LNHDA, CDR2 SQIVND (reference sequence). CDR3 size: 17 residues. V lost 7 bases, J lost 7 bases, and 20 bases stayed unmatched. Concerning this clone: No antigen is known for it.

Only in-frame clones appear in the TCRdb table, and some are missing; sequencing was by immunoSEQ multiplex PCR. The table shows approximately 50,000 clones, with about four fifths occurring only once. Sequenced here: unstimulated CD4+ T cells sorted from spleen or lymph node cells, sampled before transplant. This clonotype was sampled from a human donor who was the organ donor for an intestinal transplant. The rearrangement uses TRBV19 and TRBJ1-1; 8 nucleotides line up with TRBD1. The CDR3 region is CASKRQGARAGQGEAFF. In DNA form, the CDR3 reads TGTGCCAGTAAAAGGCAGGGGGCGCGAGCTGGGCAGGGTGAAGCTTTCTTT. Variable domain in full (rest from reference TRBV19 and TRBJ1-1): DGGITQSPKYLFRKEGQNVTLSCEQNLNHDAMYWYRQDPGQGLRLIYYSQIVNDFQKGDIAEGYSVSREKKESFPLTVTSAQKNPTAFYLCASKRQGARAGQGEAFFGQGTRLTVV.